The clone carrying this T cell receptor beta chain was counted a few times. Its specificity is unknown. In germline, CDR1 is LNHDA, CDR2 SQIVND (reference sequence). Trimming at V came to 5 bases and at J to 8 bases, leaving 5 bases not matched to a gene. The CDR3 spans 13 residues. Assay used: immunoSEQ multiplex PCR; TCRdb lists only in-frame clones, some missing. The sample lists around 94,000 clones, 84% occurring once. The source of the sample is a study of T cell responses to AZD1222 COVID-19 vaccine. Study-level points and caveats: There were vaccine-associated CD4 TCRs across spike, dominant at 160-218 and 743-854. Two doses of AZD1222 preceded a rise in Spike-specific TCR breadth and depth. Seropositive status at baseline applied to only a handful of AZD1222 recipients.

The V and J genes are TRBV19 and TRBJ1-2; 10 nucleotides agree with TRBD1. Sequenced here: peripheral blood, sampled on day 0 of AZD1222 vaccination. This sequence originates from an adult in good health. This chain's CDR3 is CASSPTGGEGYTF. Here the CDR3 DNA reads TGTGCCAGTAGTCCGACAGGGGGCGAGGGCTACACCTTC.